These 13 T cell receptor beta chains were sequenced from one sample in a study of cytomegalovirus exposure and HLA in healthy donors. Amplification used 60 Vbeta primers and 13 Jbeta primers. Measured with immunoSEQ multiplex PCR; TCRdb has only the in-frame clones, and not every one. Here the sample spans some 140,000 clones, around 80% being singletons. Sequenced sample: PBMCs. Receptors originate from a man aged 40-49 years in good health and CMV-seropositive.

V and J are TRBV5-1 and TRBJ1-1, with D possibly matching TRBD1 (6 bases). This CDR3 contains 15 residues. Per the germline V gene, CDR1 is SGHRS and CDR2 is YFSETQ. The V end lost 0 bases, the J end lost 1 base, and 10 bases lay between the germline ends. The DNA for the CDR3 is TGCGCCAGCAGCTTGGGTGGCAGGGGGAACACTGAAGCTTTCTTT. It translates to CASSLGGRGNTEAFF. Using reference TRBV5-1 and TRBJ1-1 for the parts outside the CDR3, the full variable domain is KAGVTQTPRYLIKTRGQQVTLSCSPISGHRSVSWYQQTPGQGLQFLFEYFSETQRNKGNFPGRFSGRQFSNSRSEMNVSTLELGDSALYLCASSLGGRGNTEAFFGQGTRLTVV.

The chain couples TRBV10-3 to TRBJ2-3; D uncertain. The CDR3 is made up of 12 amino acids. From germline, CDR1 is ENHRY and CDR2 SYGVKD. Trimming removed 5 bases from V and 3 bases from J, with 6 bases in between. The CDR3 reads CAISTETDTQYF. The CDR3 nucleotides are TGTGCCATCAGTACAGAGACAGATACGCAGTATTTT.

The chain combines TRBV2 with TRBJ2-7, with 11 bases fitting TRBD2. CDR1 and CDR2 (germline): SNHLY, FYNNEI. The length of the CDR3 is 13 residues. Trimming cost V 8 bases and J 3 bases; bases outside gene matches: 3. This CDR3 reads CASGGLAGYEQYF. The CDR3 nucleotides are TGTGCCAGCGGCGGACTAGCGGGCTACGAGCAGTACTTC.

This chain uses TRBV4-1 with TRBJ2-2; D ambiguous. Germline CDR1 is MGHRA and CDR2 is YSYEKL. The V end lost 0 bases, the J end lost 2 bases, and 7 bases lay between the germline ends. The CDR3 contains 15 residues. CDR3 nucleotides: TGCGCCAGCAGCCAAGAGGCCTTCAACACCGGGGAGCTGTTTTTT. It is translated as CASSQEAFNTGELFF.

The table lists this clone with a few counts. The V gene is TRBV19, the J gene TRBJ1-2; tentative D call: TRBD1 (5 bases). The V gene's germline CDR1 is LNHDA and CDR2 SQIVND (reference sequence). There are 13 residues in the CDR3. V shed 2 bases and J shed 6 bases, with 10 bases lying between them. The CDR3 reads CASSISPGNGYTF. The CDR3 nucleotides are TGTGCCAGTAGTATATCCCCAGGGAATGGCTACACCTTC.

The chain joins TRBV6-6 to TRBJ2-3, with D perhaps matching TRBD1 (7 bases). Germline assignment: CDR1 MNHNY and CDR2 SVGAGI (reference sequence). The length of the CDR3 is 13 residues. Trimming took 6 bases from V and 5 from J, leaving 12 bases between them. The DNA of the CDR3 is TGTGCCAGCAGCCGCCAGGGGGGAGATACGCAGTATTTT. Its translation: CASSRQGGDTQYF.

J is TRBJ2-7 and V is TRBV7-9, with a tentative D call TRBD1 (7 bases). Trimming stripped 3 bases from V and 5 bases from J, with 11 bases between. Germline CDR1 and CDR2: SEHNR and FQNEAQ (reference sequence). The CDR3 has 13 amino acids. The CDR3 reads CASSFAGGHEQYF. CDR3 coding DNA: TGTGCCAGCAGCTTTGCAGGGGGGCACGAGCAGTACTTC.

The chain employs TRBV5-5 and TRBJ1-6; maybe TRBD1 (6 bases). The CDR3 has 14 residues. V lost 2 bases and J 10 bases, leaving 13 bases between the germline ends. Germline CDR1 reads SGHKS; CDR2 reads YYEKEE (reference sequence). This chain's CDR3 is CASSFGDIQSPLHF. The CDR3 coding sequence is TGTGCCAGCAGCTTTGGGGACATACAATCACCCCTCCACTTT.

This clone was detected only once. This sequence joins TRBV28 and TRBJ1-1; D may be TRBD1 (6 bases). V was shortened by 5 bases and J by 1 base, with 11 bases between the two germline ends. CDR1 is MDHEN, CDR2 SYDVKM, per germline. The CDR3 has 14 residues. The CDR3 bases are TGTGCCAGCAGTGGGGACACCTGGAACACTGAAGCTTTCTTT. This sequence encodes CASSGDTWNTEAFF.

This chain links TRBV11-2 with TRBJ2-7; 9 nucleotides match TRBD1. The V and J ends lost 5 bases and 3 bases, in that order; junction bases with no gene match: 14. The CDR3 runs to 17 residues. Germline V gene data show CDR1 as SGHAT and CDR2 as FQNNGV. CDR3 nucleotide sequence: TGTGCCAGCAGCGCGTGGGGGTCTGGGACAGGGAGCTACGAGCAGTACTTC. Its protein is CASSAWGSGTGSYEQYF.

The rearrangement links TRBV5-1 to TRBJ2-2; 7 bases align to TRBD1. Germline CDR1 reads SGHRS; CDR2 reads YFSETQ. V gave up 2 bases and J gave up 4 bases; unmatched junction bases: 5. The length of the CDR3 is 15 residues. The CDR3: CASSLIQGSTGELFF. The CDR3 nucleotides read TGCGCCAGCAGCTTAATACAGGGGAGCACCGGGGAGCTGTTTTTT.

Only a few counts were recorded for this clone. The chain couples TRBV27 to TRBJ2-7; 7 nucleotides agree with TRBD2. CDR1 and CDR2 from the germline V gene are MNHEY and SMNVEV (reference sequence). This CDR3 has 15 amino acids. J lost 3 bases, V lost 3 bases, and 8 bases had no gene match. The CDR3: CASSLISGNVYEQYF. Here the CDR3 DNA reads TGTGCCAGCAGTTTGATAAGCGGGAATGTCTACGAGCAGTACTTC.

In its sample, this clone was seen once. The chain is built from TRBV11-2 and TRBJ1-4, with D unclear. V was pared by 4 bases and J by 8 bases, with 11 bases between. CDR1 is SGHAT and CDR2 is FQNNGV in the germline V gene. The CDR3 runs 13 residues. CDR3 amino acids: CASSSRGSEKLFF. CDR3 nucleotide sequence: TGTGCCAGCAGCTCCAGAGGCAGCGAAAAACTGTTTTTT.